This T cell receptor beta chain was captured by sequencing in a study of cytomegalovirus exposure and HLA in healthy donors. Study details: An analysis done earlier identified some 120 million unique TCR beta sequences from about 180 million T cells.

Trimming pared 3 bases from V and 3 bases from J, leaving 8 bases between. The germline gives CDR1 SEHNR, CDR2 FQNEAQ (reference sequence). The CDR3 spans 14 residues. Overall study findings and caveats: As immune exposure information, only CMV serostatus was available. Researchers reported in a later analysis that common viral pathogens appeared linked to several top clusters. For TCR beta chains, V- and J-gene trimming was later linked to a missense DCLRE1C variant.

Points on this clone: The antigen is undetermined.

PCR employed 60 Vbeta and 13 Jbeta primers. Produced via immunoSEQ multiplex PCR; TCRdb's table is partial and in-frame only. The sample has approximately 130,000 clones; about 86% are singletons. The material sequenced was PBMCs. The chain combines TRBV7-9 with TRBJ1-4, with unresolved D. The sequence derives from a woman aged 35 to 49 in good health and CMV-seronegative. The CDR3 sequence is CASSLTGANEKLFF. The CDR3 coding sequence is TGTGCCAGCAGCTTGACCGGGGCTAATGAAAAACTGTTTTTT.